The TCR beta chain described here comes from a study of beta chain features in type 1 diabetes (dated by TCRdb to between 2018 and 2020). About the investigation overall: Mean age, gender distribution, total cell number and subset yield were not different between patients and healthy donors. A total of about 100,000,000 sorted cells were examined across all samples, and RNA yield correlated strongly with the number of cells per subset. The study compared the TCRB repertoires of sorted circulating CD4+ T cell subsets in recently diagnosed type 1 diabetes patients with those in matched healthy donors. Regulatory and stem cell-like memory subsets were isolated from only 8 patients and about eight healthy donors, whereas naive and central memory subsets came from all 30 or so donors.

Comment on this clone: Its antigen is not yet known. Per-nucleotide qualities are absent, and no much larger clonotype sits a single base away.

Each donor gave one peripheral blood draw, roughly 120 mL on average, collected into heparinised tubes. A BD FACSAria II and a panel including CD45RO, CCR7, CD25, CD127, CD95 and CD27 were used to sort naive, central memory, regulatory and stem cell-like memory CD4+ T cells. Purity was above 95% for every sorted population. Right away, PBMCs were isolated by Lymphoprep density gradient centrifugation and were stained directly, with no culture step. So that batch effects would be minimized, each experiment stained and sorted samples in pairs, pairing one healthy donor with one patient. CDR1 and CDR2, per the germline V gene, are MRHNA and SNTAGT. Inclusive of the bounding cysteine and phenylalanine, the CDR3 is 13 residues long. Only the CDR3 DNA stays, 39 bases, in frame from base 1. V drops 4 bases and J drops 1 base, leaving 7 bases in between. Paper-wide results and their limitations: Because cDNA was sequenced instead of genomic DNA, activated cells with high expression could be over-represented, although the groups did not differ in activation or CD3 levels. A moderate but significant shortening of TCRB CDR3 length was observed in type 1 diabetes patients in all four CD4+ subsets. Because the HLA sub-analyses included only small numbers of individuals, any influence of HLA type on TCRB rearrangement was left unresolved. Patients with type 1 diabetes made fewer insertions and deleted more nucleotides at VDJ recombination sites, implying thymic rearrangement abnormalities. Naive, central memory and regulatory TCRB repertoires appeared to be more similar among patients than among healthy donors. Shorter templates might have been favored by PCR, but patient and control samples were amplified and corrected together, so both groups would have been affected equally by any skew.

All of the isolated RNA was reverse transcribed with the High Capacity cDNA Reverse Transcription Kit, so expressed TCRB transcripts were sequenced. Naive, central memory and regulatory T cell samples underwent deep immunoSEQ sequencing, averaging around 4 million total reads per sample. Sorted cells were lysed in RLT buffer and RNA was extracted with DNase-treated RNeasy Micro or Mini kits, depending on cell number. Each cell subset was processed separately to prevent cross-contamination, with patient and healthy donor samples processed together. The immunoSEQ multiplex PCR was used to amplify TCRB sequences from cDNA, yielding 87-bp fragments that span the CDR3 region. Amplicons were sequenced on the Illumina HiSeq platform. As for the original processing: PCR bias was computationally corrected using synthetic template baselines, reads within Hamming distance 2 were collapsed, and singletons that could not be merged were discarded. Reads were aligned to IMGT to assign V, D and J genes, CDR3 length, and insertions or deletions at six rearrangement sites. Within each subset, clonotype counts were normalized to sorted cell number, after which true diversity and Gini coefficients were computed with the tcR R package. The overlap coefficient, calculated on TCRB nucleotide sequences, was used to quantify repertoire sharing. As stored in TCRdb, this immuneACCESS dataset retains in-frame rearrangements with V and J assigned. A fraction of the clones does not appear; measured against another copy, unresolved V genes explain less than half of the discrepancy, and the remainder lacks a known reason. V and J calls and clone size are copied from that table; D and trimming were computed from the DNA. For this sample the table gives roughly 140,000 clones, of which approximately 12% were detected only once. Roughly 1.9% of the sample lies in the top ten.

This clonotype was sampled from a man aged 18 to 29 in good health. The sequencing sample was made of central memory CD4+ T cells from blood. The chain is encoded by TRBV6-4 joined to TRBJ1-1, with the D gene not clear enough to name. DNA sequence: TGTGCCAGCAGTGTTGCAGGGAACACTGAAGCTTTCTTT. This codes for CASSVAGNTEAFF.